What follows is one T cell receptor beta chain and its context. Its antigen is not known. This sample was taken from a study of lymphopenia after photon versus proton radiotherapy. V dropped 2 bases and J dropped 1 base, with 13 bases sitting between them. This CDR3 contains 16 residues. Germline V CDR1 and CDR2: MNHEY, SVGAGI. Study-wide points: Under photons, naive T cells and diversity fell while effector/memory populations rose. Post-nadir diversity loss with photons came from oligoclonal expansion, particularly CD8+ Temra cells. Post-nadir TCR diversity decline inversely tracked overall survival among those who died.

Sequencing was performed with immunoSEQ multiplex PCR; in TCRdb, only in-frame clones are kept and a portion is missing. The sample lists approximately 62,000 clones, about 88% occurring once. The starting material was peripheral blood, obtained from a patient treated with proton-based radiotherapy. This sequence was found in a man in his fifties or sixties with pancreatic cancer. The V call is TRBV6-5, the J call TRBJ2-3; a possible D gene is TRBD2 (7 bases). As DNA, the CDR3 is TGTGCCAGCAGTTACGCGGGGGCAAGGGGCACAGATACGCAGTATTTT. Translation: CASSYAGARGTDTQYF.